This paragraph reports one TCR beta chain. Antigen: not known. Combining a sample-barcoded 5' primer with a J-beta primer mix, a second PCR ran for about 7 to 11 cycles. Each CDR3 protein gets one entry after TCRdb re-called the 5' RACE reads with MiXCR. This sample has 800,000 to 950,000 distinct CDR3 sequences, with roughly 40% found just once. This specimen belongs to a study of blood T cells in healthy people across ages. The germline V gene encodes CDR1 MDHEN and CDR2 SYDVKM. Between the trimmed V and J ends, which lost 3 bases and 4 bases, there was a span of 11 bases. CDR3 length equals 14 residues. General study findings and limits: Researchers report that TCR beta diversity correlated strongly with naive T cell percentage.

Sequenced sample: blood. This TCR was sampled from a young man in good health. V usage is TRBV28 and J usage is TRBJ2-3; D may be TRBD1 or TRBD2 (5 bases each). The CDR3 bases are TGTGCCAGCAGTTTCTTGGGGGACGCAGATACGCAGTATTTT. It is translated as CASSFLGDADTQYF.